The 3 T cell receptor beta chains given below trace back to one sample, sequenced in a study of radiotherapy plus CTLA-4 blockade in lung cancer. Using immunoSEQ multiplex PCR, the repertoire was profiled, and TCRdb retains in-frame clones only, with some absent. The data contain fewer than 55,000 clones, approximately 84% of them singletons. The sample was peripheral blood, taken from a patient treated with radiotherapy plus ipilimumab. The source is a human donor with non-small cell lung cancer whose response to radiotherapy plus ipilimumab could not be evaluated.

The chain has TRBV7-2 and TRBJ2-5, with D perhaps matching TRBD1 (6 bases). The CDR3 is 13 amino acids. V gave up 3 bases and J gave up 5 bases, with 10 bases separating them. Germline V CDR1 and CDR2: SGHTA, FQGNSA. The CDR3 DNA reads TGTGCCAGCAGCTTCTGGGGGCCGGAGACCCAGTACTTC. Translation: CASSFWGPETQYF.

The chain employs TRBV28 and TRBJ2-1; 11 nucleotides agree with TRBD2. The ends lost 7 bases at V and 1 base at J; junction bases unmatched: 6. The germline CDR1 and CDR2 sequences are MDHEN and SYDVKM. This CDR3 contains 16 residues. The chain's CDR3 is CASTPLAGGSYNEQFF. The DNA for the CDR3 is TGTGCCAGCACTCCCCTAGCGGGAGGTTCCTACAATGAGCAGTTCTTC. The complete variable domain, with remaining parts taken from reference TRBV28 and TRBJ2-1, reads DVKVTQSSRYLVKRTGEKVFLECVQDMDHENMFWYRQDPGLGLRLIYFSYDVKMKEKGDIPEGYSVSREKKERFSLILESASTNQTSMYLCASTPLAGGSYNEQFFGPGTRLTVL.

Written as DNA, the CDR3 is TGTGCCATCACCAGGACTGACCCTAATGAAAAACTGTTTTTT. This sequence encodes CAITRTDPNEKLFF. The rearrangement links TRBV10-3 to TRBJ1-4, with D unclear. The germline V and J ends were trimmed by 7 bases and 3 bases, with 12 bases remaining between them. The CDR3 covers 14 residues. Looked up from germline, CDR1 is ENHRY and CDR2 is SYGVKD.